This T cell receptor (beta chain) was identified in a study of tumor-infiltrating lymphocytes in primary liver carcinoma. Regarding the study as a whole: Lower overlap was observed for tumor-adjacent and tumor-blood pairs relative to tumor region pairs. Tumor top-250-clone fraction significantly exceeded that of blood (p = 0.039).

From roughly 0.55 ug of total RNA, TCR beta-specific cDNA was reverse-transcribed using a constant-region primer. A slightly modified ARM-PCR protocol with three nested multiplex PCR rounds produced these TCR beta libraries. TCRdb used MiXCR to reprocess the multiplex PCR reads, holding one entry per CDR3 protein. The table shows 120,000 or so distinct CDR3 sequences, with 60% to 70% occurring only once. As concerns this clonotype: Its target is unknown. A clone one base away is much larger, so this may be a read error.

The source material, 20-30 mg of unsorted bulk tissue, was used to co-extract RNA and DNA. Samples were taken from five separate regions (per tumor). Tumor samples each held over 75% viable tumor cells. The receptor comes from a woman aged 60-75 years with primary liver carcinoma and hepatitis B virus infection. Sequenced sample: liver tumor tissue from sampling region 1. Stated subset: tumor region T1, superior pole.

The CDR3 reads CSVDLPGDEQSF. For the CDR3, the DNA is TGCAGCGTTGACCTACCGGGAGATGAGCAGTCCTTC. The genes are TRBV29-1 and TRBJ2-1, with D maybe TRBD2 (6 bases). Germline V lookup: CDR1 SQVTM, CDR2 ANQGSEA. CDR3 length: 12 amino acids.